This T cell receptor (beta chain) was identified during a study of T cell responses to AZD1222 COVID-19 vaccine. Assay: immunoSEQ multiplex PCR; the TCRdb copy retains only in-frame clones and omits some. The table includes under 150,000 clones, around 90% detected once. CDR1 and CDR2 from the germline V gene are SGHAT and FQDESV (reference sequence). Trimming left V 5 bases short and J 0 bases short, with 11 bases between. The CDR3 has 15 residues. This chain connects TRBV11-1 to TRBJ1-3; D may be TRBD1 (5 bases). Sequences were derived from peripheral blood, sampled on day 0 of MenACWY control vaccination. The sequence came from an adult in good health. CDR3 sequence reads: CASSLRRGSGNTIYF. CDR3 DNA sequence: TGTGCCAGCAGCCTTAGAAGGGGCTCTGGAAACACCATATATTTT.